The 19 T cell receptor beta chains below were found in one sample sequenced in a study of T cells and Merkel cell carcinoma outcomes. TCRdb keeps only in-frame clones here, not all; method: immunoSEQ multiplex PCR. This sample has approximately 2,100 clones, with roughly nine tenths found just once. Sequencing input: tumor tissue from Merkel cell carcinoma. These receptors all come from a human donor with Merkel cell carcinoma.

The chain has TRBV6-1 and TRBJ1-1, with TRBD1 identical over 8 bases. J lost 4 bases, V lost 1 base, and 5 bases had no gene match. CDR1 and CDR2 (germline): MNHNS, SASEGT. CDR3 length equals 15 residues. The CDR3 here is CASSEVRGQGTEAFF. The CDR3 bases are TGTGCCAGCAGTGAAGTCAGGGGGCAGGGCACTGAAGCTTTCTTT.

This clone occurred a few times. The CDR3 here is CASSRRGPDTQYF. The CDR3 DNA reads as TGTGCCAGCAGCCGCAGGGGCCCAGATACGCAGTATTTT. The chain recombines TRBV7-8 with TRBJ2-3; perhaps TRBD1 as D (6 bases). CDR3 size: 13 residues. The germline CDR1 and CDR2 sequences are SGHVS and FQNEAQ. Trimming cost V 5 bases and J 4 bases, with 10 bases left between them.

The rearrangement links TRBV6-5 to TRBJ2-7; possibly TRBD1 for D (8 bases). CDR1 and CDR2 from the germline V gene are MNHEY and SVGAGI. Trimming removed 7 bases from V and 4 bases from J, with 17 bases in between. The CDR3 contains 14 residues. The CDR3 nucleotides are TGTGCCAGCAAAATCGGACAGGGAGGGTACGAGCAGTACTTC. Amino acids: CASKIGQGGYEQYF.

The CDR3 region is CASSLAGELFF. The CDR3 DNA is TGCGCCAGCAGTCTAGCCGGGGAGCTGTTTTTT. The chain uses TRBV5-1 and TRBJ2-2; D is unclear. Trimming took 5 bases from V and 6 from J, leaving 5 bases between them. Germline V lookup: CDR1 SGHRS, CDR2 YFSETQ. The CDR3 extends over 11 amino acids.

For the CDR3, the DNA is TGTGCTAGTGGTTTGGTAAAGGGGTACAGCTCCTACAATGAGCAGTTCTTC. Its protein is CASGLVKGYSSYNEQFF. The J gene is TRBJ2-1, the V gene TRBV12-5; the D gene is possibly TRBD1 (5 bases). The CDR3 consists of 17 residues. V lost 0 bases to trimming and J lost 0 bases, with 12 bases between them. Germline loops: CDR1 LGHNT, CDR2 FRNRAP.

V gene TRBV5-4 combines with J gene TRBJ2-3, with D maybe TRBD2 (5 bases). Trimming cost V 4 bases and J 0 bases, with 15 bases left between them. The CDR3 is 16 residues long. The V gene's germline CDR1 is SGHNT and CDR2 YYREEE (reference sequence). CDR3 bases: TGTGCCAGCAGCGTTGGAGGCCCTATAAGCACAGATACGCAGTATTTT. Amino acid sequence: CASSVGGPISTDTQYF.

This rearrangement joins TRBV7-6 to TRBJ2-3; TRBD2 matches at 13 bases. Germline V lookup: CDR1 SGHVS, CDR2 FNYEAQ. V shed 4 bases, J shed 1 base, and the junction held 14 bases outside the gene matches. This CDR3 is 20 amino acids long. The CDR3 sequence is CASSSRLAGGKGRGTDTQYF. The CDR3 region has the DNA TGTGCCAGCAGCTCCAGACTAGCGGGAGGAAAGGGGCGGGGCACAGATACGCAGTATTTT.

The V gene is TRBV2, the J gene TRBJ2-1; D is unclear. From germline, CDR1 is SNHLY and CDR2 FYNNEI. This CDR3 contains 13 residues. The ends were cut back, 7 bases at V and 8 bases at J, with 15 bases in the middle. CDR3 sequence (DNA): TGTGCCAGCACGAGAGCAGATTCATATGAGCAGTTCTTC. The encoded protein is CASTRADSYEQFF.

This chain connects TRBV5-1 to TRBJ2-5, with TRBD2 matching 8 bases. This CDR3 comprises 15 residues. V lost 0 bases to trimming and J lost 5 bases; unmatched junction nucleotides: 6. The germline CDR1 and CDR2 sequences are SGHRS and YFSETQ. CDR3 in DNA: TGCGCCAGCAGCTTGGCAGCGGGAGTGGTGGAGACCCAGTACTTC. This sequence encodes CASSLAAGVVETQYF.

The rearrangement joins TRBV10-2 to TRBJ2-7; 10 bases are shared with TRBD1. Germline V gene lookup returns CDR1 WSHSY and CDR2 SAAADI. The CDR3 is made up of 14 amino acids. V shed 6 bases and J 3 bases; nucleotides not matched to a gene: 5. In nucleotides, the CDR3 is TGCGCCAGCAGATCCGGGACAGGGGTCTACGAGCAGTACTTC. It encodes CASRSGTGVYEQYF.

This clone was observed once. The chain combines TRBV11-2 with TRBJ2-7, with a tentative D call TRBD1 (5 bases). Germline V gene data show CDR1 as SGHAT and CDR2 as FQNNGV. Trimming stripped 1 base from V and 5 bases from J, with 9 bases between. The CDR3 loop spans 13 amino acids. This CDR3 reads CASSLVRANEQYF. The CDR3 DNA sequence: TGTGCCAGCAGCTTAGTCAGGGCAAACGAGCAGTACTTC.

The chain is built from TRBV18 and TRBJ2-1, with 12 nucleotides matching TRBD2. This CDR3 contains 20 residues. V trimming: 1 base; J trimming: 7 bases; junction bases outside the gene matches: 17. Germline CDR1 is KGHSH and CDR2 is LQKENI. The CDR3: CASSPRDRETLAGGQNEQFF. In nucleotides, the CDR3 is TGTGCCAGCTCACCACGAGACAGGGAAACGCTAGCGGGAGGGCAAAATGAGCAGTTCTTC.

The chain joins TRBV27 to TRBJ2-1; D remains unclear. CDR1 and CDR2 from the germline V gene are MNHEY and SMNVEV (reference sequence). This CDR3 spans 15 amino acids. V dropped 5 bases and J dropped 0 bases, with 11 bases sitting between them. CDR3 loop: CASSPIESSYNEQFF. The CDR3 DNA is TGTGCCAGCAGTCCCATAGAGAGCTCCTACAATGAGCAGTTCTTC.

CDR3 region: CAWSVPVAGGHNEQFF. CDR3 nucleotide sequence: TGTGCCTGGAGTGTACCCGTAGCGGGAGGGCACAATGAGCAGTTCTTC. This sequence joins TRBV30 and TRBJ2-1, with 11 bases lining up with TRBD2. Trimming took 0 bases from V and 5 from J; bases not matched to a gene: 6. Looked up from germline, CDR1 is GTSNPN and CDR2 is SVGIG (reference sequence). This CDR3 is 16 amino acids long.

The chain has TRBV15 and TRBJ2-7, with 7 nucleotides matching TRBD2. Germline loops: CDR1 LNHNV, CDR2 YYDKDF (reference sequence). The CDR3 loop spans 17 amino acids. J gave up 1 base and V 0 bases, and 9 bases lay outside the gene matches. In DNA form, the CDR3 reads TGTGCCACCAGCAGAGATGGAGCTAGCGGATTTTCCTACGAGCAGTACTTC. It encodes CATSRDGASGFSYEQYF.

V is TRBV27 and J is TRBJ2-5; D is undetermined. The CDR3 consists of 14 residues. Trimming removed 6 bases at V and 5 bases at J, with 16 bases between. Germline V gene data show CDR1 as MNHEY and CDR2 as SMNVEV (reference sequence). CDR3 in DNA: TGTGCCAGCAGAACCTCGTCGGTCTGGGAGACCCAGTACTTC. Its translation is CASRTSSVWETQYF.

The chain combines TRBV7-2 with TRBJ2-7, with unresolved D. From germline, CDR1 is SGHTA and CDR2 FQGNSA. There are 14 residues in the CDR3. Trimming removed 7 bases at V and 2 bases at J, with 15 bases between. In DNA, the CDR3 is TGTGCCAGCATACCGAGTCCCGGCCCCTACGAGCAGTACTTC. Translation gives CASIPSPGPYEQYF.

Turning to this clone: One end of the junction fails to match germline, which may point to a read error. The chain employs TRBV18 and TRBJ1-5; TRBD1 might be the D (6 bases). The CDR3 length is 15 residues. Germline V lookup: CDR1 KGHSH, CDR2 LQKENI. This CDR3 reads CASSPQGGGNQPQHF. CDR3 sequence (DNA): TGTGCCAGCTCGCCACAGGGCGGGGGCAATCAGCCCCAGCATTTT.

This rearrangement joins TRBV30 to TRBJ2-2; TRBD2 aligns across 7 bases. Trimming cost V 1 base and J 3 bases; bases outside gene matches: 5. Germline loops: CDR1 GTSNPN, CDR2 SVGIG (reference sequence). CDR3 length equals 15 residues. The CDR3 region has the DNA TGTGCCTGGAGTGGGGGTAGCGGGTACACCGGGGAGCTGTTTTTT. Amino acid sequence: CAWSGGSGYTGELFF.